This record covers a single T cell receptor (beta chain). Its matching antigen is unknown. After autologous stem cell transplantation all patients relapsed, and prior brentuximab vedotin exposure differed between cohorts. Only in-frame clones appear in the TCRdb table, and some are missing; sequencing was by immunoSEQ multiplex PCR. The sample records under 30,000 clones, roughly 76% being singletons. V gave up 2 bases and J gave up 6 bases, with 11 bases separating them. The V gene's germline CDR1 is MDHEN and CDR2 SYDVKM. The CDR3 spans 14 residues. This sample is drawn from a study of PD-1 blockade in classical Hodgkin lymphoma. Overall study context: Patients were treated with nivolumab at 3 mg/kg, and this was given intravenously every 2 weeks.

Study-wide findings and caveats: As was reported, newly diagnosed patients showed lower baseline TCR diversity than healthy donors did. CD4+ but not CD8+ TCR diversity rose significantly by C4D1. Complete responders entered with baseline diversity on par with newly diagnosed patients, the results showed.

Specimen: peripheral blood mononuclear cells (PBMCs), collected before the second cycle of nivolumab. The source of this sequence is a human donor with classical Hodgkin lymphoma. The J gene is TRBJ1-5, the V gene TRBV28, with a weak D call TRBD1 (5 bases). The CDR3 reads CASSLTGGGQPQHF. For the CDR3, the DNA is TGTGCCAGCAGTTTAACGGGTGGGGGTCAGCCCCAGCATTTT. The full variable domain, its missing parts supplied by reference TRBV28 and TRBJ1-5, is DVKVTQSSRYLVKRTGEKVFLECVQDMDHENMFWYRQDPGLGLRLIYFSYDVKMKEKGDIPEGYSVSREKKERFSLILESASTNQTSMYLCASSLTGGGQPQHFGDGTRLSIL.